The subject of this entry is one TCR beta chain. These data belong to a study of blood T cell repertoires in COVID-19. The overall study: PBMCs, B-cell-depleted T cells, or T cells were the source of the cDNA or gDNA that made up the material.

This CDR3 region has 14 residues. V dropped 7 bases and J dropped 8 bases, with 15 bases sitting between them. Looked up from germline, CDR1 is LGHDT and CDR2 is YNNKEL (reference sequence). Study processing details: Estimated nucleated cell counts came from reference gene primer amplification. Assay used: immunoSEQ multiplex PCR; TCRdb lists only in-frame clones, some missing. For V, J and clone size, that table is used; D and trimming come from the DNA. The data hold about 160,000 clones, with about 80% observed a single time. This clonotype originated in an elderly woman with acute or convalescent COVID-19. This sequence joins TRBV3-1 (or the pseudogene TRBV3-2) and TRBJ1-6, with a possible D match to TRBD1 (6 bases). Sample: peripheral blood. This CDR3 is CASTRWNRDSPLHF. DNA of the CDR3: TGTGCCAGCACCCGGTGGAACAGGGATTCACCCCTCCACTTT.